This T cell receptor (beta chain) is drawn from a study of blood T cell repertoires in COVID-19 (TCRdb year 2020). For context, the study as a whole: Collaborator samples came from the United States, Italy and Spain and covered acute and convalescent phases of COVID-19. The repertoires were made available in a free public database intended to serve as a resource for research on the immune response to SARS-CoV-2. A de-identified subject ID, COVID-19 status, age in years and sex were almost always included in the sample metadata. The dataset comprised deeply sampled blood TCRbeta repertoires from subjects exposed to, actively infected with, or recovered from COVID-19. Where available, HLA class I and class II types were taken from metadata supplied by the sample provider and were not determined by assay-based typing. The prospective study material was composed of cDNA or gDNA derived from T cells, B-cell-depleted T cells, or PBMCs. Samples came from the ongoing ImmuneRACE study (first 160 participants) plus 1,254 subjects from 6 global collaborators.

What the work shows at the level of the full study, not this receptor alone: Clinical and demographic metadata were provided uncurated, with the amount varying by source and participant.

A remark on this clone: It lacks a known antigen. No per-base quality is available; no much larger clone lies one base away.

V gives up 3 bases and J gives up 1 base, and the segment between their germline ends measures 7 bases. CDR1 and CDR2 are drawn from the germline V gene (reference sequence): GTSNPN, SVGIG. From the cysteine up to the phenylalanine, the CDR3 has a length of 13 residues. Of the read, only the CDR3 DNA is kept; its 39 bases are in frame from base 1. TCRbeta CDR3 regions were amplified from genomic DNA using the immunoSEQ Assay, a bias-controlled multiplex PCR. Concerning the study's data processing: Nucleated cell counts per sample were estimated from amplification of reference gene primers within the assay. To quantify the absolute abundance of each unique TCRbeta CDR3 rearrangement, sequence reads were collapsed and filtered. For each sample, productive Simpson clonality was calculated as the square root of Simpson's diversity index over productive rearrangements. TCRdb stores this immuneACCESS table with in-frame sequences only. Part of the clones is absent; in the studies checked, under half of the shortfall reflects unresolved V genes, and no reason is known for the rest. The V and J calls and clone size were taken over from that table, and D and trimming were inferred from the DNA. In this sample the table shows around 280,000 clones, roughly 86% of which occur a single time. In total, the top ten clones hold roughly 1.3% of the sample.

Each collaborating institution followed its own protocols to collect whole blood in K2EDTA tubes. Collaborator samples were shipped for TCRbeta analysis as frozen whole blood, isolated PBMCs, or DNA extracted from either sample type. Input material: peripheral blood. The V and J segments used are TRBV30 and TRBJ1-3; no D gene can be assigned with confidence. The sequence was obtained from a man aged 65 to 85 with acute or convalescent COVID-19. Here is the DNA: TGTGCCTGGAGCGGGGAGTCTGGAAACACCATATATTTT. This sequence encodes CAWSGESGNTIYF.